This T cell receptor beta chain is from a study of T-cell memory formation after mild COVID-19. The trim removed 3 bases at V and 1 base at J, leaving 2 bases unmatched. The CDR3 spans 15 residues. CDR1 and CDR2 (germline): KGHDR, SFDVKD. Of note for this clonotype: Its target is unknown.

A single record per CDR3 protein comes from TCRdb applying MiXCR to the 5' RACE reads. This table has 450,000 or so distinct CDR3 sequences, roughly 25% appearing once. Study outcomes and limitations: Contracting clones localized mainly to CM and EM when CD4+ and mainly to EMRA when CD8+. Within pre-infection memory, some responding clones were found, suggesting cross-reactive memory joined. Contracting clones from day 15 to 85 showed balanced CD4/CD8; later expanders favored CD4+.

The source is an adult woman who had mild COVID-19 (a few samples of this study predate the infection). Cell type and time point are not known. This chain connects TRBV24-1 to TRBJ2-3; TRBD2 matches 8 bases. The sample consisted of PBMCs or a T cell subset sorted from them (not recorded which). CDR3 protein: CATSDMGLGTDTQYF. The CDR3 bases are TGTGCCACCAGTGATATGGGACTAGGCACAGATACGCAGTATTTT.